The following is a T cell receptor (beta chain) sequence with its context. Assay: immunoSEQ multiplex PCR; the TCRdb copy retains only in-frame clones and omits some. The sample contains about 75,000 clones, more than 75% of which appear only once. This entry belongs to a study of blood T cell repertoires in COVID-19. Trimming cost V 2 bases and J 1 base; bases outside gene matches: 5. This CDR3 contains 15 residues. Germline assignment: CDR1 MGHRA and CDR2 YSYEKL. Sequenced material: peripheral blood. The clonotype comes from a human donor in a cohort sampled during active COVID-19. The chain employs TRBV4-1 and TRBJ2-7; 7 bases align to TRBD1. The CDR3 loop is CASSQPGGRSYEQYF. CDR3 sequence (DNA): TGCGCCAGCAGCCAACCAGGGGGTAGATCCTACGAGCAGTACTTC.